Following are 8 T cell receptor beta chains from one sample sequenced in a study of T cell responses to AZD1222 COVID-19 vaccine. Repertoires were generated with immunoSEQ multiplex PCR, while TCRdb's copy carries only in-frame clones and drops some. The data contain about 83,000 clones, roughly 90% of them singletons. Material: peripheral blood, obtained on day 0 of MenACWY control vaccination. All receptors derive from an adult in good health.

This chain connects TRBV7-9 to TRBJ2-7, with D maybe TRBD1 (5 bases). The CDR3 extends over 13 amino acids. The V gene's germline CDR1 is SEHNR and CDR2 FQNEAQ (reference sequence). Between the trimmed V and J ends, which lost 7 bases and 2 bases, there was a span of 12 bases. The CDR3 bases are TGTGCCAGCACCACGACAGAGACCTACGAGCAGTACTTC. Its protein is CASTTTETYEQYF. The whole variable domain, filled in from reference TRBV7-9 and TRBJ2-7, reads DTGVSQNPRHKITKRGQNVTFRCDPISEHNRLYWYRQTLGQGPEFLTYFQNEAQLEKSRLLSDRFSAERPKGSFSTLEIQRTEQGDSAMYLCASTTTETYEQYFGPGTRLTVT.

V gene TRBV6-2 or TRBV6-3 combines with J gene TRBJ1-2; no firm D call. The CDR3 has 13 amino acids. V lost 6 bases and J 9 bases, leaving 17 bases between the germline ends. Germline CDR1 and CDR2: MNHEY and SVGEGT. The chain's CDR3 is CASSSHPPWSYTF. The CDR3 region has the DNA TGTGCCAGCAGCTCACACCCCCCGTGGAGCTACACCTTC.

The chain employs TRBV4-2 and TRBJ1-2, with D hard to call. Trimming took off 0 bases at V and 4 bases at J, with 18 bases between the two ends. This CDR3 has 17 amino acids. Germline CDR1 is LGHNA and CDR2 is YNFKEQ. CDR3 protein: CASSQERTSSIPYGYTF. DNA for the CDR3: TGTGCCAGCAGCCAAGAAAGAACCTCCTCGATTCCCTATGGCTACACCTTC.

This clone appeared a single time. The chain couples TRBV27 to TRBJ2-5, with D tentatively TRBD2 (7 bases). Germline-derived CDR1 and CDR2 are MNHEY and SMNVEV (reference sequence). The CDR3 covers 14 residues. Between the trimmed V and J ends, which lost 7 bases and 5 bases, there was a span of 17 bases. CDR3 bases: TGTGCCAGCAAGGTCGGAGGGGGGGTGGAGACCCAGTACTTC. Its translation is CASKVGGGVETQYF.

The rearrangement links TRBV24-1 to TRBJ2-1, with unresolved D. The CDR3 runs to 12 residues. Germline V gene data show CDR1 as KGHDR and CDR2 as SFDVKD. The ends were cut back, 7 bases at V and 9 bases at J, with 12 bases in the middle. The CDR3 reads CATSPVGREQFF. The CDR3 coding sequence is TGTGCCACCAGCCCTGTGGGCCGTGAGCAGTTCTTC.

The CDR3 DNA sequence: TGTGCCAGCAGCCCAGAGGCAGTCCCTCCCAAAAACATTCAGTACTTC. As protein: CASSPEAVPPKNIQYF. The chain links TRBV9 to TRBJ2-4; D unresolved. Trimming took 4 bases from V and 2 from J, leaving 16 bases between them. Germline-derived CDR1 and CDR2 are SGDLS and YYNGEE. The CDR3 loop spans 16 amino acids.

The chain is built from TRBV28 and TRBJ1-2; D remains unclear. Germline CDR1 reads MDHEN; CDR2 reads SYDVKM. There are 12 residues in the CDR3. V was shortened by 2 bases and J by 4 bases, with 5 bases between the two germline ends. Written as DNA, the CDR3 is TGTGCCAGCAGTTTACGGGCCTATGGCTACACCTTC. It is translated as CASSLRAYGYTF.

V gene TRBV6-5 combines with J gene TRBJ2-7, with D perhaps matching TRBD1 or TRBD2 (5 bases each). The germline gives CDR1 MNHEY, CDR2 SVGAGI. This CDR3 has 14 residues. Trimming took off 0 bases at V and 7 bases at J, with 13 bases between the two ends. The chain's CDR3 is CASSYSLGAYEQYF. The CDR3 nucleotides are TGTGCCAGCAGTTACTCGCTCGGGGCGTATGAGCAGTACTTC.